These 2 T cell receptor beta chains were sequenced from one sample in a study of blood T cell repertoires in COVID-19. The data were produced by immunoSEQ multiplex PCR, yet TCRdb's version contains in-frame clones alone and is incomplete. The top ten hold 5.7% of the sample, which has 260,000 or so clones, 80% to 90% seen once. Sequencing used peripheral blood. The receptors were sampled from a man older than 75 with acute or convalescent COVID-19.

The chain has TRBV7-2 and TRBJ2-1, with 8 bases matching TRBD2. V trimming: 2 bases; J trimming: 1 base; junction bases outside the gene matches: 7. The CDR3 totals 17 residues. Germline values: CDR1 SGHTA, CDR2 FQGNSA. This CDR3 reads CASSLQSGGGSYNEQFF. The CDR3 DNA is TGTGCCAGCAGCTTACAAAGCGGGGGAGGATCCTACAATGAGCAGTTCTTC.

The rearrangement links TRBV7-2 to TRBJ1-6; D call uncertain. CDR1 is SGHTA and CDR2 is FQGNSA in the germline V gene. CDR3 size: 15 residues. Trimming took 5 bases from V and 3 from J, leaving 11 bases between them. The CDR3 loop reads CASSISPNYNSPLHF. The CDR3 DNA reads TGTGCCAGCAGCATTAGCCCGAACTATAATTCACCCCTCCACTTT.